The 9 T cell receptor beta chains given below trace back to one sample, sequenced in a study of blood T cell repertoires in COVID-19. Profiled with immunoSEQ multiplex PCR; TCRdb holds only in-frame clones, not every one. Among a few hundred thousand clones, around 83% were seen once, and the ten largest hold 5% to 6%. The sequenced sample consisted of PBMCs or T cells enriched from blood (not recorded which). The receptors were sampled from a woman aged 45-65 years who had recovered from COVID-19.

The CDR3 DNA follows: TGTGCCAGCAGGGGGACTAGCGTGGGCAATGAGCAGTTCTTC. As protein: CASRGTSVGNEQFF. V and J are TRBV28 and TRBJ2-1, with 10 bases identical to TRBD2. Germline trimming cut 6 bases from V and 6 bases from J; bases unmatched to any gene: 5. The CDR3 contains 14 residues. CDR1 is MDHEN and CDR2 is SYDVKM in the germline V gene. Combining the CDR3 with reference TRBV28 and TRBJ2-1 gives the whole variable domain DVKVTQSSRYLVKRTGEKVFLECVQDMDHENMFWYRQDPGLGLRLIYFSYDVKMKEKGDIPEGYSVSREKKERFSLILESASTNQTSMYLCASRGTSVGNEQFFGPGTRLTVL.

V and J are TRBV25-1 and TRBJ1-6; 9 bases line up with TRBD1. The junction had 7 bases not matched to a gene; V was cut back by 4 bases and J by 9 bases. Looked up from germline, CDR1 is MGHDK and CDR2 is SYGVNS. The CDR3 is made up of 15 amino acids. DNA for the CDR3: TGTGCCAGCAGTGGGGGACAGGGATATGGTTCACCCCTCCACTTT. It yields the protein CASSGGQGYGSPLHF.

The chain uses TRBV27 and TRBJ1-2; 7 bases are shared with TRBD1. CDR3 size: 16 residues. V lost 6 bases to trimming and J lost 4 bases; unmatched junction nucleotides: 14. Germline-derived CDR1 and CDR2 are MNHEY and SMNVEV (reference sequence). In DNA, the CDR3 is TGTGCCAGCAGGCCGGGCGACAGGACAGGAATCTATGGCTACACCTTC. Residues: CASRPGDRTGIYGYTF.

The genes are TRBV6-4 and TRBJ2-3, with 8 bases lining up with TRBD2. V dropped 5 bases and J dropped 2; count of bases not matched to a gene: 6. The length of the CDR3 is 15 residues. CDR1 MRHNA and CDR2 SNTAGT come from the germline V gene. The CDR3 DNA sequence: TGTGCCAGCAGTACGACTAGCGCGCTCACAGATACGCAGTATTTT. Protein sequence: CASSTTSALTDTQYF.

The chain uses TRBV5-4 and TRBJ1-4; 7 bases agree with TRBD1. The CDR3 is made up of 15 amino acids. V was pared by 3 bases and J by 3 bases, with 5 bases of the junction left unmatched. Germline V gives CDR1 SGHNT, CDR2 YYREEE (reference sequence). The CDR3 here is CASSSHRGANEKLFF. In DNA, the CDR3 is TGTGCCAGCAGCTCTCACAGGGGTGCTAATGAAAAACTGTTTTTT.

V usage is TRBV10-3 and J usage is TRBJ1-2; 8 nucleotides match TRBD1. Trimming removed 8 bases from V and 3 bases from J; junction bases left unmatched: 2. Germline loops: CDR1 ENHRY, CDR2 SYGVKD. The CDR3 sequence is 12 residues long. CDR3 nucleotides: TGTGCCATCGGACAGGGAGACTATGGCTACACCTTC. Amino acids: CAIGQGDYGYTF.

This clone was recorded only once. The chain employs TRBV27 and TRBJ1-6; possibly TRBD1 for D (5 bases). CDR1 and CDR2 (germline): MNHEY, SMNVEV (reference sequence). The V end lost 0 bases, the J end lost 3 bases, and 15 bases lay between the germline ends. This CDR3 spans 18 amino acids. The DNA of the CDR3 is TGTGCCAGCAGTTTATCCCCCGCCGGGGACTACTATAATTCACCCCTCCACTTT. This sequence encodes CASSLSPAGDYYNSPLHF.

This chain links TRBV10-3 with TRBJ1-2; 8 nucleotides align to TRBD1. The germline CDR1 and CDR2 sequences are ENHRY and SYGVKD. The CDR3 length is 16 residues. V was clipped by 4 bases and J by 4 bases; unmatched bases: 11. CDR3 in DNA: TGTGCCATCAGTGCCATAGACAGGGGAGGATCCTATGGCTACACCTTC. Translation: CAISAIDRGGSYGYTF.

This chain joins TRBV7-2 and TRBJ2-3, with TRBD2 matching 9 bases. The CDR3 runs 18 residues. After removal of 3 bases from V and 2 bases from J, the junction contained 12 bases not matched to a gene. Germline CDR1 SGHTA, CDR2 FQGNSA. The CDR3, as DNA: TGTGCCAGCAGCTTCCTTTCTGTTAGCGGGGGTCCCACAGATACGCAGTATTTT. Protein sequence: CASSFLSVSGGPTDTQYF.